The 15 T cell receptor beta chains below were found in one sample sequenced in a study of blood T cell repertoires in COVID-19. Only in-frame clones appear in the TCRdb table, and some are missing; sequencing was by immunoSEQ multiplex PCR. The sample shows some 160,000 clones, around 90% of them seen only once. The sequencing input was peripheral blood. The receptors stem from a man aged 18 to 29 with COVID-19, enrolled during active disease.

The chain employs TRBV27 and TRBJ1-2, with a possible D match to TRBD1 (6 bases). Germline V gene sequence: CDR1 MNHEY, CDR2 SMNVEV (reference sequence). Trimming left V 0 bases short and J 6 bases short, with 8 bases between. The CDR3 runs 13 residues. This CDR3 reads CASSLSSGDGYTF. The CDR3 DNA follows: TGTGCCAGCAGTTTATCGTCAGGGGATGGCTACACCTTC.

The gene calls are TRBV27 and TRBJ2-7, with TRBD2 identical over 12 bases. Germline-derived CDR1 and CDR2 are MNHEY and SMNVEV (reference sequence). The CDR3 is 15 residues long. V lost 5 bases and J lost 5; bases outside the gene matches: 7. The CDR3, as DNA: TGTGCCAGCAGTATCTCTAGCGGGAGGGCCCACGAGCAGTACTTC. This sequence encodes CASSISSGRAHEQYF.

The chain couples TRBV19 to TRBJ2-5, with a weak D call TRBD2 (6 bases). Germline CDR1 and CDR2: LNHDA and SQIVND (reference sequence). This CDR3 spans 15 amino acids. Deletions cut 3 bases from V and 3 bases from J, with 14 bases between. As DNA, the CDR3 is TGTGCCAGTAGTATCCGGAGGGCTAGAGAAGAGACCCAGTACTTC. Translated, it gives CASSIRRAREETQYF.

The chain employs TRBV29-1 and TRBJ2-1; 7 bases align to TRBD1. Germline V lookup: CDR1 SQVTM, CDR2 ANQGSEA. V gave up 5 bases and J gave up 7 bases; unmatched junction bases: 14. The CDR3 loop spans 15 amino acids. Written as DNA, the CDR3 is TGCAGCGTTCCGACTCACAGGGGTGGTGGGAATGAGCAGTTCTTC. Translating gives CSVPTHRGGGNEQFF.

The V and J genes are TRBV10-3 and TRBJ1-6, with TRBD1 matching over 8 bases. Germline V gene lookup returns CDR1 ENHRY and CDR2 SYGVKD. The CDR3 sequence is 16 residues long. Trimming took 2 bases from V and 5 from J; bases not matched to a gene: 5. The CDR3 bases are TGTGCCATCAGTGAGACCCAGGGGGCCCATAATTCACCCCTCCACTTT. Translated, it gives CAISETQGAHNSPLHF.

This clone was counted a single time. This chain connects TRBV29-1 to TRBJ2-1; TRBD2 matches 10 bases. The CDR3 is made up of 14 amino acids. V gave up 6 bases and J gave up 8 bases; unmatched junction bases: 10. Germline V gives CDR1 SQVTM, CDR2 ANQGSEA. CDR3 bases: TGCAGCGTAGATACTAGCGGGGTCGTAGATGAGCAGTTCTTC. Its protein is CSVDTSGVVDEQFF.

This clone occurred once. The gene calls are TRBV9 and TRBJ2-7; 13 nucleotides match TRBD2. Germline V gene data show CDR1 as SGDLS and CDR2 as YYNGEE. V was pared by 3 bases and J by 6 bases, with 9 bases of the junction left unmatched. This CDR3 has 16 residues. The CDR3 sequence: CASSASGTSGIGEQYF. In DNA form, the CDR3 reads TGTGCCAGCAGCGCCTCCGGGACTAGCGGGATTGGCGAGCAGTACTTC.

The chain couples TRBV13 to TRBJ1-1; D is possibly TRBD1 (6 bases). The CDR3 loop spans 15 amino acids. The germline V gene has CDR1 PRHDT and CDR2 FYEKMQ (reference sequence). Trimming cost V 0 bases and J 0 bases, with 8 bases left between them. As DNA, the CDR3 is TGTGCCAGCAGCTTAGGGACAGGAGTGAACACTGAAGCTTTCTTT. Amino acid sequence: CASSLGTGVNTEAFF.

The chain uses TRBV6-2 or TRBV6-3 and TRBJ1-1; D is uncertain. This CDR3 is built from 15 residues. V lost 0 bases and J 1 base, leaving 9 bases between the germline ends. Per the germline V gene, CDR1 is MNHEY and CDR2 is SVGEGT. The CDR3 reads CASSYSRVTNTEAFF. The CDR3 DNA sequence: TGTGCCAGCAGTTACTCGAGGGTCACGAACACTGAAGCTTTCTTT.

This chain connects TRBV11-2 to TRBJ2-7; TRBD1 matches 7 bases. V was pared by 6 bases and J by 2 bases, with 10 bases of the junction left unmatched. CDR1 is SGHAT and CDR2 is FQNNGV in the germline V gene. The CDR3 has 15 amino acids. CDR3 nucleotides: TGTGCCAGCAGTCAGAACAGGGGCCCCACCTACGAGCAGTACTTC. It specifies CASSQNRGPTYEQYF.

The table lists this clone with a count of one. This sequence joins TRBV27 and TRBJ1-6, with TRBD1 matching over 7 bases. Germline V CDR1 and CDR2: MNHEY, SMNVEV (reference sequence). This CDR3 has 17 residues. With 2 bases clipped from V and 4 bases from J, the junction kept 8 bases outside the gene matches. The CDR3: CASSLRIGQVYNSPLHF. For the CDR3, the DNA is TGTGCCAGCAGTTTACGGATCGGACAGGTTTATAATTCACCCCTCCACTTT.

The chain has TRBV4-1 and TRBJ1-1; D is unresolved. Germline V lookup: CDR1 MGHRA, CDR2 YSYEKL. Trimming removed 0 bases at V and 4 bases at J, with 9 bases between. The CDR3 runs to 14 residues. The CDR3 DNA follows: TGCGCCAGCAGCCAAGAATGGGAGGGCACTGAAGCTTTCTTT. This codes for CASSQEWEGTEAFF.

CDR3 sequence (DNA): TGTGCCAGTAGTATCTACGCTACCCCTAGTAACTATGGCTACACCTTC. Translating gives CASSIYATPSNYGYTF. The rearrangement uses TRBV19 and TRBJ1-2; no definite D call. The CDR3 consists of 16 residues. Germline assignment: CDR1 LNHDA and CDR2 SQIVND (reference sequence). V lost 3 bases and J 1 base, leaving 15 bases between the germline ends. The full variable domain, completed using reference TRBV19 and TRBJ1-2, is DGGITQSPKYLFRKEGQNVTLSCEQNLNHDAMYWYRQDPGQGLRLIYYSQIVNDFQKGDIAEGYSVSREKKESFPLTVTSAQKNPTAFYLCASSIYATPSNYGYTFGSGTRLTVV.

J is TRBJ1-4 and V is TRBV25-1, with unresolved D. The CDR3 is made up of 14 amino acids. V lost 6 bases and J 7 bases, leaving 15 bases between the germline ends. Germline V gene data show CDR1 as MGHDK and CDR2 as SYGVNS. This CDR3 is CASSLPGPREKLFF. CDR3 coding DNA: TGTGCCAGCAGCCTCCCAGGCCCACGTGAAAAACTGTTTTTT.

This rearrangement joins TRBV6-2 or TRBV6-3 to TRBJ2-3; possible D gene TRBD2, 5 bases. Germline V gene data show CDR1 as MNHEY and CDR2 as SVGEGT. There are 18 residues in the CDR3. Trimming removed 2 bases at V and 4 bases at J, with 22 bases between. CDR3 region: CASSYAIRHGKGADTQYF. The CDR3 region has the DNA TGTGCCAGCAGTTACGCGATACGTCACGGGAAAGGAGCAGATACGCAGTATTTT.